The 8 T cell receptor beta chains below were found in one sample sequenced in a study of OX40 agonist ivuxolimab in advanced cancers. Assay: immunoSEQ multiplex PCR; the TCRdb copy retains only in-frame clones and omits some. The sample lists around 56,000 clones, about 89% occurring once. Sequenced here: CD4+ or CD8+ T cells sorted from blood, sampled in a trial of the OX40 agonist ivuxolimab. These receptor sequences come from an adult with an advanced solid tumor such as melanoma, head and neck, liver or kidney cancer.

This clone was recorded only once. One end of the junction fails to match germline, which may point to a read error. This CDR3 is also generated by other DNA sequences in the sample. This rearrangement joins TRBV15 to TRBJ1-2, with D possibly being TRBD1 (6 bases). The V gene's germline CDR1 is LNHNV and CDR2 YYDKDF (reference sequence). The CDR3 totals 14 residues. CDR3 sequence (DNA): TGCGCCACCAGCCCCCGGAGACAGGTCTATGGCTACACCTTC. This codes for CATSPRRQVYGYTF. Based on the CDR3 plus reference TRBV15 and TRBJ1-2, the full variable domain is DAMVIQNPRYQVTQFGKPVTLSCSQTLNHNVMYWYQQKSSQAPKLLFHYYDKDFNNEADTPDNFQSRRPNTSFCFLDIRSPGLGDTAMYLCATSPRRQVYGYTFGSGTRLTVV.

The rearrangement uses TRBV29-1 and TRBJ2-1; TRBD2 agrees at 9 bases. Germline lookup yields CDR1 SQVTM and CDR2 ANQGSEA. The J segment lost 3 bases and the V segment lost 5 bases, leaving 5 bases of the junction unmatched. There are 14 residues in the CDR3. The CDR3: CSVYSGSRYNEQFF. CDR3 coding DNA: TGCAGCGTTTATAGCGGGAGTCGCTACAATGAGCAGTTCTTC.

CDR3 in amino acids: CASSSFLGTGTDTQYF. The CDR3 coding sequence is TGTGCCAGCAGCTCCTTTCTGGGGACAGGGACAGATACGCAGTATTTT. J is TRBJ2-3 and V is TRBV7-2, with 9 bases that match TRBD1. Germline V gene data show CDR1 as SGHTA and CDR2 as FQGNSA. The CDR3 runs to 16 residues. V lost 4 bases to trimming and J lost 3 bases; unmatched junction nucleotides: 8.

This rearrangement joins TRBV29-1 to TRBJ2-6, with D uncertain. The CDR3 spans 15 residues. Germline V gene data show CDR1 as SQVTM and CDR2 as ANQGSEA. V was shortened by 4 bases and J by 4 bases, with 14 bases between the two germline ends. CDR3 coding DNA: TGCAGCGTTGGTATAGGGTTAGGAGGGGCCAACGTCCTGACTTTC. Translation: CSVGIGLGGANVLTF.

CDR3 DNA: TGTGCCAGCAGTTCGGGACTAGCGGCCTACAATGAGCAGTTCTTC. It is translated as CASSSGLAAYNEQFF. V usage is TRBV6-5 and J usage is TRBJ2-1; 11 nucleotides agree with TRBD2. The length of the CDR3 is 15 residues. V trimming: 4 bases; J trimming: 2 bases; junction bases outside the gene matches: 1. Germline V gene lookup returns CDR1 MNHEY and CDR2 SVGAGI.

The gene calls are TRBV29-1 and TRBJ2-7; perhaps D is TRBD1 or TRBD2 (5 bases each). The V gene's germline CDR1 is SQVTM and CDR2 ANQGSEA. V gave up 1 base and J gave up 3 bases, with 10 bases separating them. This CDR3 comprises 13 residues. CDR3 DNA sequence: TGCAGCGTTGAAGGTATTGGGGGCTACGAGCAGTACTTC. It yields the protein CSVEGIGGYEQYF.

The V call is TRBV7-2, the J call TRBJ2-7, with D tentatively TRBD2 (5 bases). This CDR3 region has 12 residues. Germline CDR1 reads SGHTA; CDR2 reads FQGNSA. V shed 1 base and J shed 5 bases, with 6 bases lying between them. CDR3 sequence (DNA): TGTGCCAGCAGCTTAGATAGCGACGAGCAGTACTTC. Translation gives CASSLDSDEQYF.

The chain links TRBV28 to TRBJ2-5; no firm D call. CDR3 length: 14 amino acids. Deletions cut 3 bases from V and 0 bases from J, with 8 bases between. The germline V gene has CDR1 MDHEN and CDR2 SYDVKM. The CDR3 is CASSLTGDQETQYF. CDR3 nucleotides: TGTGCCAGCAGTTTGACCGGAGACCAAGAGACCCAGTACTTC.